Shown below are 26 T cell receptor beta chains from a single sample sequenced in a study of cytomegalovirus exposure and HLA in healthy donors. Sequencing was performed with immunoSEQ multiplex PCR; in TCRdb, only in-frame clones are kept and a portion is missing. This sample has approximately 200,000 clones, with roughly 82% found just once. Sequencing was carried out using PBMCs. The receptor source for this set is a woman in her 30s in good health and CMV-seropositive.

This rearrangement joins TRBV27 to TRBJ2-1; 8 nucleotides match TRBD1. This CDR3 has 16 amino acids. CDR1 MNHEY and CDR2 SMNVEV come from the germline V gene (reference sequence). V lost 6 bases to trimming and J lost 4 bases; unmatched junction nucleotides: 11. CDR3 region: CASRYDGTGYYNEQFF. For the CDR3, the DNA is TGTGCCAGCAGATACGACGGGACAGGTTATTACAATGAGCAGTTCTTC.

J is TRBJ1-2 and V is TRBV14; D unclear. The CDR3 extends over 16 amino acids. V lost 6 bases and J lost 8, with 25 bases in between. Germline CDR1 and CDR2: SGHDN and FVKESK. CDR3 sequence reads: CASSLKPSLEVGGYTF. CDR3 in DNA: TGTGCCAGCAGTCTTAAGCCCTCTCTCGAGGTTGGGGGCTACACCTTC.

The chain joins TRBV15 to TRBJ2-7; D is undetermined. Germline V gene data show CDR1 as LNHNV and CDR2 as YYDKDF (reference sequence). Trimming pared 7 bases from V and 4 bases from J, leaving 14 bases between. There are 13 residues in the CDR3. The DNA for the CDR3 is TGTGCCACCACCCCTAATTACGGTTACGAGCAGTACTTC. It yields the protein CATTPNYGYEQYF.

CDR3 loop: CASSLLITDPLLANEQFF. As DNA, the CDR3 is TGCGCCAGCAGCTTGTTGATCACCGATCCCCTCCTGGCCAATGAGCAGTTCTTC. The V gene is TRBV5-1, the J gene TRBJ2-1, with D hard to call. V was cut by 1 base and J by 6 bases, with 23 bases left in between. Looked up from germline, CDR1 is SGHRS and CDR2 is YFSETQ. CDR3 length: 18 residues.

The DNA of the CDR3 is TGTGCCAGCAGCCTACTAGCGGGAGTAGGCGAGCAGTACTTC. Translation gives CASSLLAGVGEQYF. This chain connects TRBV5-6 to TRBJ2-7, with 11 positions matching TRBD2. This CDR3 comprises 14 residues. Germline CDR1 and CDR2: SGHDT and YYEEEE. J lost 6 bases, V lost 4 bases, and 6 bases had no gene match.

The gene calls are TRBV7-2 and TRBJ1-5; no clear D gene. The CDR3 covers 15 residues. The ends were cut back, 3 bases at V and 2 bases at J, with 11 bases in the middle. The germline gives CDR1 SGHTA, CDR2 FQGNSA. CDR3 protein: CASSFSTGGNQPQHF. In DNA, the CDR3 is TGTGCCAGCAGCTTTTCCACCGGGGGCAATCAGCCCCAGCATTTT.

CDR3 amino acids: CASFPRDRDSQPQHF. The CDR3 DNA sequence: TGTGCCAGCTTCCCCCGGGACAGGGATTCTCAGCCCCAGCATTTT. The chain has TRBV28 and TRBJ1-5; TRBD1 aligns across 9 bases. CDR3 size: 15 residues. Germline CDR1 reads MDHEN; CDR2 reads SYDVKM. V shed 8 bases, J shed 6 bases, and the junction held 11 bases outside the gene matches.

The rearrangement links TRBV18 to TRBJ2-7; perhaps TRBD1 as D (5 bases). CDR1 KGHSH and CDR2 LQKENI come from the germline V gene. The CDR3 sequence is 13 residues long. Trimming took off 0 bases at V and 2 bases at J, with 5 bases between the two ends. The CDR3 region is CASSPPTAYEQYF. The CDR3 DNA follows: TGTGCCAGCTCACCACCGACAGCCTACGAGCAGTACTTC.

The rearrangement joins TRBV27 to TRBJ2-7, with 8 bases fitting TRBD1. CDR1 and CDR2 from the germline V gene are MNHEY and SMNVEV (reference sequence). Trimming took 5 bases from V and 2 from J; bases not matched to a gene: 8. CDR3 length equals 15 residues. CDR3 sequence: CASSLGTGPTYEQYF. In DNA form, the CDR3 reads TGTGCCAGCAGTCTGGGGACAGGACCGACCTACGAGCAGTACTTC.

This chain joins TRBV2 and TRBJ2-2; a possible D gene is TRBD1 (6 bases). This CDR3 comprises 16 residues. Deletions cut 6 bases from V and 2 bases from J, with 16 bases between. Germline CDR1 SNHLY, CDR2 FYNNEI. CDR3 loop: CASRPAGESNTGELFF. In DNA form, the CDR3 reads TGTGCCAGCAGGCCTGCAGGGGAATCCAACACCGGGGAGCTGTTTTTT.

This clone occurred many times. The V call is TRBV18, the J call TRBJ2-7, with 11 bases matching TRBD2. CDR3 length: 14 residues. Germline-derived CDR1 and CDR2 are KGHSH and LQKENI. Trimming removed 5 bases from V and 6 bases from J; junction bases left unmatched: 6. CDR3 sequence: CASSLLAGAVEQYF. In DNA, the CDR3 is TGTGCCAGCTCATTACTAGCGGGGGCAGTCGAGCAGTACTTC.

The chain joins TRBV7-3 to TRBJ1-1, with D perhaps TRBD1 (6 bases). V was cut by 5 bases and J by 5 bases, with 18 bases left in between. The CDR3 is made up of 15 amino acids. Germline loops: CDR1 SGHTA, CDR2 FQGTGA. CDR3 nucleotide sequence: TGTGCCAGCAGCCCCCAACCGGGGGGCCGGACTGAAGCTTTCTTT. Translation: CASSPQPGGRTEAFF.

This rearrangement joins TRBV29-1 to TRBJ2-7; 11 bases fit TRBD2. The V gene's germline CDR1 is SQVTM and CDR2 ANQGSEA. The J segment lost 2 bases and the V segment lost 3 bases, leaving 6 bases of the junction unmatched. The CDR3 runs 15 residues. CDR3 amino acids: CSVEIAGGPAYEQYF. CDR3 nucleotide sequence: TGCAGCGTTGAGATAGCGGGAGGGCCGGCCTACGAGCAGTACTTC.

The chain recombines TRBV29-1 with TRBJ2-7; 7 nucleotides align to TRBD2. The J segment lost 3 bases and the V segment lost 4 bases, leaving 12 bases of the junction unmatched. Germline CDR1 reads SQVTM; CDR2 reads ANQGSEA. The CDR3 is 15 amino acids. CDR3 coding DNA: TGCAGCGTTGGGTTCGGTGGGCGGGAGCTCTACGAGCAGTACTTC. This encodes CSVGFGGRELYEQYF.

The chain carries TRBV9 and TRBJ2-7; perhaps TRBD2 as D (6 bases). The CDR3 is 14 residues long. Germline V gene sequence: CDR1 SGDLS, CDR2 YYNGEE. V was pared by 4 bases and J by 7 bases, with 18 bases between. CDR3 sequence: CASSPGLQSGEQYF. The DNA of the CDR3 is TGTGCCAGCAGCCCGGGACTTCAGTCGGGTGAGCAGTACTTC.

J is TRBJ2-1 and V is TRBV30; TRBD2 matches 8 bases. Unmatched junction bases numbered 8, after V lost 4 bases and J lost 6 bases. Germline values: CDR1 GTSNPN, CDR2 SVGIG (reference sequence). The CDR3 has 14 amino acids. The CDR3 DNA reads as TGTGCCTGGAATAGGGCGGGGGGTATCAATGAGCAGTTCTTC. It specifies CAWNRAGGINEQFF. Full variable domain (remainder filled in from reference TRBV30 and TRBJ2-1): SQTIHQWPATLVQPVGSPLSLECTVEGTSNPNLYWYRQAAGRGLQLLFYSVGIGQISSEVPQNLSASRPQDRQFILSSKKLLLSDSGFYLCAWNRAGGINEQFFGPGTRLTVL.

The chain recombines TRBV2 with TRBJ2-1, with 10 bases lining up with TRBD1. Unmatched junction bases numbered 7, after V lost 6 bases and J lost 5 bases. The V gene's germline CDR1 is SNHLY and CDR2 FYNNEI. The CDR3 runs to 15 residues. CDR3 protein: CASRPTDRGDNEQFF. CDR3 nucleotides: TGTGCCAGCAGACCCACGGACAGGGGGGACAATGAGCAGTTCTTC.

The gene calls are TRBV7-2 and TRBJ2-3; 15 nucleotides line up with TRBD2. Trimming at V came to 5 bases and at J to 3 bases, leaving 6 bases not matched to a gene. The CDR3 spans 17 residues. CDR1 SGHTA and CDR2 FQGNSA come from the germline V gene. The CDR3: CASSTRTSGRATDTQYF. CDR3 nucleotide sequence: TGTGCCAGCAGCACCAGGACTAGCGGGAGGGCGACAGATACGCAGTATTTT.

CDR3 nucleotides: TGTGCCAGTAGTGCCCGACAGGGGGCCTACACAGATACGCAGTATTTT. It codes for CASSARQGAYTDTQYF. The V and J genes are TRBV19 and TRBJ2-3, with 10 bases fitting TRBD1. The CDR3 length is 16 residues. The germline CDR1 and CDR2 sequences are LNHDA and SQIVND (reference sequence). V shed 5 bases, J shed 2 bases, and the junction held 7 bases outside the gene matches.

The genes are TRBV27 and TRBJ2-3; the D gene is possibly TRBD1 (5 bases). Trimming pared 8 bases from V and 2 bases from J, leaving 5 bases between. Germline CDR1 reads MNHEY; CDR2 reads SMNVEV (reference sequence). The CDR3 spans 11 residues. CDR3 bases: TGTGCCAGCGGGGCCACAGATACGCAGTATTTT. Its protein is CASGATDTQYF.

This clone was detected a few times. CDR3 DNA: TGTGCCAGCAGTCTGAAGGGACAGGGTAACGAGCAGTACTTC. It is translated as CASSLKGQGNEQYF. The gene calls are TRBV6-6 and TRBJ2-7; 9 bases map to TRBD1. The junction had 7 bases not matched to a gene; V was cut back by 5 bases and J by 5 bases. The CDR3 is 14 amino acids. The germline V gene has CDR1 MNHNY and CDR2 SVGAGI (reference sequence).

V gene TRBV6-5 combines with J gene TRBJ1-5; TRBD1 matches 8 bases. Germline values: CDR1 MNHEY, CDR2 SVGAGI. CDR3 length: 14 amino acids. J lost 4 bases, V lost 5 bases, and 4 bases had no gene match. DNA of the CDR3: TGTGCCAGCAGTAGACAGGGGACTAATCAGCCCCAGCATTTT. Its protein is CASSRQGTNQPQHF.

The J gene is TRBJ2-7, the V gene TRBV6-5; 8 bases match TRBD2. CDR1 is MNHEY and CDR2 is SVGAGI in the germline V gene. Trimming removed 5 bases from V and 2 bases from J; junction bases left unmatched: 2. The CDR3 is made up of 13 amino acids. CDR3 residues: CASSRREAYEQYF. DNA of the CDR3: TGTGCCAGCAGTCGGCGGGAGGCCTACGAGCAGTACTTC.

This rearrangement joins TRBV6-1 to TRBJ2-5; a possible D gene is TRBD1 (7 bases). V shed 2 bases and J shed 4 bases, with 11 bases lying between them. This CDR3 is 14 amino acids long. Germline V CDR1 and CDR2: MNHNS, SASEGT. This CDR3 reads CASSESQGGETQYF. The CDR3 DNA reads TGTGCCAGCAGTGAATCTCAGGGGGGAGAGACCCAGTACTTC.

CDR3 DNA sequence: TGCGCCAGCAGCGTGGGCAGGGGGTTCACTGAAGCTTTCTTT. Residues: CASSVGRGFTEAFF. V and J are TRBV5-1 and TRBJ1-1, with 7 positions matching TRBD1. There are 14 residues in the CDR3. Per germline, CDR1 SGHRS and CDR2 YFSETQ. Trimming at V came to 4 bases and at J to 4 bases, leaving 7 bases not matched to a gene.

The V call is TRBV25-1, the J call TRBJ2-5, with TRBD1 matching 9 bases. Germline V gene lookup returns CDR1 MGHDK and CDR2 SYGVNS. The CDR3 loop spans 13 amino acids. V lost 10 bases, J lost 7 bases, and 10 bases stayed unmatched. In DNA, the CDR3 is TGTGCCACCCGTTCTGACAGGGGGGGGACCCAGTACTTC. It translates to CATRSDRGGTQYF.